The source of this T cell receptor (beta chain) is a study of T cells in localized non-small cell lung cancer. Whole-study results and caveats: The study linked higher blood T cell density to longer overall survival.

Comments on this clone: Its target is not known.

TCRdb's copy holds only in-frame clones and misses some; the assay was immunoSEQ multiplex PCR. The sample lists approximately 50,000 clones, 86% seen once, with over 2% in the top ten. Trimming took off 9 bases at V and 0 bases at J, with 19 bases between the two ends. The CDR3 runs 15 residues. Germline V gene sequence: CDR1 SGHNT, CDR2 YYREEE (reference sequence). The TCR comes from a man between 40 and 70 years old with stage II lung adenocarcinoma. The specimen was PBMCs, collected before any cancer treatment. This chain connects TRBV5-4 to TRBJ2-7; a weak D match, TRBD1 (6 bases). This CDR3 reads CATKPGRGSSYEQYF. CDR3 DNA: TGTGCCACCAAACCGGGTAGGGGGAGCTCCTACGAGCAGTACTTC.